The T cell receptor (beta chain) described here comes from a study of cytomegalovirus exposure and HLA in healthy donors (dated by TCRdb to the late 2010s). A note on the overall study: The 670 or so repertoires of the first cohort and the roughly 120 validation repertoires were produced on the same platform, according to a later analysis. The study aimed to test whether cataloging public T cell receptors could reveal signatures of past pathogen exposure. Along with the roughly 670-subject first cohort, a separate validation cohort of over a hundred different subjects was used. To predict cytomegalovirus infection status, the study brought together high-throughput TCR immunosequencing, statistical association of individual TCRs with disease status, and machine learning.

Library method: the immunoSEQ multiplex PCR assay. The paper's processing steps were these. A statistical classification framework was built for diagnosing cytomegalovirus status from the catalog of TCR beta chain sequences. Not all clones reach the TCRdb copy of this immuneACCESS table, which keeps in-frame sequences only. Checked studies attribute under half of the gap to unresolved V genes and leave the rest unexplained. V, J and clone size were drawn from that table, and D and trimming were deduced from the DNA. The sample table records 110,000 to 150,000 clones; approximately 92% of these occur just once. The ten biggest clones cover 9% of the sample. What the work shows at the level of the full study, not this receptor alone: Most TCR sequences were observed very rarely across donors, whereas some public TCRs were present in many individuals. In both the original and validation cohorts, the classifier was reported to diagnose cytomegalovirus status with high specificity and sensitivity. A later analysis had no HLA typing for the validation cohort, so co-occurrence there was scored across all 120 repertoires. The study gave a list of 150 to 200 TCR beta chains associated with cytomegalovirus. A few of the identified cytomegalovirus-associated TCR beta chains were confirmed in vitro to be specific for cytomegalovirus antigens. It was suggested by the authors that the approach could potentially be generalized to other disease states and immunological phenotypes. A later analysis found that TCRs clustered in the first cohort also tended to co-occur in the roughly 120 validation repertoires, with approximately 93% of cluster scores above 0.

On this clone: No cognate antigen has been identified for it. The sample holds no much larger clone one base away, and base qualities are not on file.

Looking up the germline V gene (reference sequence) yields CDR1 SGHNT and CDR2 YYREEE. Inclusive of the bounding cysteine and phenylalanine, the CDR3 is 13 residues long. Here the CDR3 DNA is all that survives: 39 bases in frame from base 1. V gives up 4 bases and J gives up 3 bases, and the segment between their germline ends measures 10 bases. The donors belonged to the validation cohort of approximately 130 subjects, which was separate from the approximately 660-subject first cohort. Recombination joined TRBV5-4 with TRBJ2-5; the D gene is perhaps TRBD1, on 5 matching bases. The receptor comes from a woman aged 18-29 years in good health and CMV-seropositive. Input material: PBMCs. The base sequence is TGTGCCAGCAGCCCCCCAGGGAAAGAGACCCAGTACTTC. This yields the protein CASSPPGKETQYF.